The next 16 T cell receptor beta chains were all read from a single sample in a study of identical twins. Via MiXCR, TCRdb re-called the 5' RACE reads, giving one row per CDR3 protein. The sample yields about 890,000 distinct CDR3 sequences, roughly an eighth seen once. The sample was also linked to a second study, of yellow fever vaccine responses in identical twins.

The source material was PBMCs. These TCRs come from a woman between 18 and 29 years old in good health.

This clonotype has only a few counts. The chain links TRBV27 to TRBJ1-4; D may be TRBD1 (5 bases). Germline CDR1 and CDR2: MNHEY and SMNVEV (reference sequence). Trimming left V 4 bases short and J 6 bases short, with 9 bases between. This CDR3 spans 13 amino acids. CDR3 bases: TGTGCCAGCAGTTGGAGAGGGGATGAAAAACTGTTTTTT. It specifies CASSWRGDEKLFF. Full variable domain (rest looked up from reference TRBV27 and TRBJ1-4): EAQVTQNPRYLITVTGKKLTVTCSQNMNHEYMSWYRQDPGLGLRQIYYSMNVEVTDKGDVPEGYKVSRKEKRNFPLILESPSPNQTSLYFCASSWRGDEKLFFGSGTQLSVL.

DNA for the CDR3: TGTGCCAGCAGCTTAAACCATGCGGGAGGATCCACTTACAATGAGCAGTTCTTC. Its translation: CASSLNHAGGSTYNEQFF. The V and J genes are TRBV11-1 and TRBJ2-1, with 8 bases aligning to TRBD2. Germline CDR1 is SGHAT and CDR2 is FQDESV (reference sequence). V gave up 2 bases and J gave up 4 bases; unmatched junction bases: 13. CDR3 length: 18 residues.

V usage is TRBV7-8 and J usage is TRBJ2-7; D may be TRBD1 (6 bases). Trimming removed 1 base from V and 1 base from J, with 11 bases in between. Looked up from germline, CDR1 is SGHVS and CDR2 is FQNEAQ. This CDR3 has 15 residues. CDR3 sequence (DNA): TGTGCCAGCAGCTTAGGTGGACAGAGATCCTACGAGCAGTACTTC. Translated: CASSLGGQRSYEQYF.

This sequence joins TRBV2 and TRBJ1-5; D call uncertain. The CDR3 consists of 13 residues. Trimming stripped 4 bases from V and 5 bases from J, with 9 bases between. The germline V gene encodes CDR1 SNHLY and CDR2 FYNNEI. The CDR3 loop reads CASSVQLYQPQHF. The CDR3 bases are TGTGCCAGCAGTGTACAGCTATATCAGCCCCAGCATTTT.

The rearrangement links TRBV10-3 to TRBJ1-2, with 7 bases matching TRBD1. This CDR3 comprises 13 residues. J lost 6 bases, V lost 2 bases, and 3 bases had no gene match. From germline, CDR1 is ENHRY and CDR2 SYGVKD. The CDR3 sequence: CAISETTGDGYTF. The CDR3 DNA follows: TGTGCCATCAGTGAGACCACAGGGGATGGCTACACCTTC.

This clonotype turned up a few times. The rearrangement joins TRBV24-1 to TRBJ2-7, with 9 bases lining up with TRBD1. The CDR3 runs 14 residues. Germline CDR1 KGHDR, CDR2 SFDVKD. V trimming: 3 bases; J trimming: 5 bases; junction bases outside the gene matches: 4. CDR3 sequence reads: CATSDQGQGHEQYF. The CDR3, as DNA: TGTGCCACCAGTGATCAGGGACAGGGTCACGAGCAGTACTTC.

This clonotype was counted between two and nine times. This chain joins TRBV18 and TRBJ2-3; no reliable D call. There are 14 residues in the CDR3. From germline, CDR1 is KGHSH and CDR2 LQKENI. Trimming shortened V by 4 bases and J by 2 bases, and 10 bases separated the two germline ends. The CDR3 here is CASSLAPYTDTQYF. The CDR3 bases are TGTGCCAGCTCACTAGCTCCATACACAGATACGCAGTATTTT.

The chain couples TRBV3-1 to TRBJ2-4; D is ambiguous. This CDR3 has 15 amino acids. V dropped 0 bases and J dropped 4 bases, with 10 bases sitting between them. Germline CDR1 and CDR2: LGHDT and YNNKEL (reference sequence). The DNA for the CDR3 is TGTGCCAGCAGCCAAGAATCGATTACTAAAAACATTCAGTACTTC. Protein product: CASSQESITKNIQYF.

This clonotype occurred a few times. This sequence joins TRBV7-9 and TRBJ2-7, with 7 bases identical to TRBD2. There are 13 residues in the CDR3. CDR1 and CDR2 from the germline V gene are SEHNR and FQNEAQ (reference sequence). Losses at the gene ends were 7 bases for V and 5 bases for J; bases not matched to a gene: 8. CDR3 DNA sequence: TGTGCCAGCAATGACCGGGAGGTAGACGAGCAGTACTTC. Translating it yields CASNDREVDEQYF.

This clonotype showed up many times. The chain combines TRBV2 with TRBJ2-4; 12 bases are a match to TRBD2. V dropped 6 bases and J dropped 0; count of bases not matched to a gene: 3. The germline V gene has CDR1 SNHLY and CDR2 FYNNEI. The CDR3 totals 16 residues. The CDR3 here is CASRLGLAGAKNIQYF. CDR3 in DNA: TGTGCCAGCAGGCTGGGACTAGCGGGAGCCAAAAACATTCAGTACTTC.

CDR3 region: CASRPDRGNTEAFF. Here the CDR3 DNA reads TGTGCCAGCAGACCCGATCGTGGGAACACTGAAGCTTTCTTT. This chain links TRBV7-3 with TRBJ1-1, with D uncertain. The CDR3 sequence is 14 residues long. V lost 6 bases to trimming and J lost 1 base, with 12 bases between them. Looked up from germline, CDR1 is SGHTA and CDR2 is FQGTGA.

This clonotype has a handful of counts. The chain couples TRBV19 to TRBJ2-3; 7 bases map to TRBD2. This CDR3 has 16 amino acids. V was clipped by 5 bases and J by 2 bases; unmatched bases: 10. Germline V gene data show CDR1 as LNHDA and CDR2 as SQIVND (reference sequence). This CDR3 reads CASSRPSGYDTDTQYF. CDR3 nucleotides: TGTGCCAGTAGTCGACCTAGCGGATACGACACAGATACGCAGTATTTT.

This clonotype was observed a few times. V gene TRBV10-3 combines with J gene TRBJ2-7; a possible D gene is TRBD2 (5 bases). The V and J ends lost 6 bases and 5 bases respectively, with 17 bases between them. CDR1 is ENHRY, CDR2 SYGVKD, per germline. The CDR3 contains 14 residues. Written as DNA, the CDR3 is TGTGCCATCAGCGACCCGGGAAATATCAACGAGCAGTACTTC. Protein: CAISDPGNINEQYF.

The chain couples TRBV12-3 or TRBV12-4 to TRBJ2-1; D gene ambiguous. This CDR3 has 16 residues. V was clipped by 1 base and J by 4 bases, with 14 bases between them. In nucleotides, the CDR3 is TGTGCCAGCAGTTTAGGGGCCAGAATCCCTTACAATGAGCAGTTCTTC. Its protein product is CASSLGARIPYNEQFF.

This clonotype showed up just a few times. The chain carries TRBV7-8 and TRBJ2-7; TRBD2 aligns across 7 bases. CDR3 size: 17 residues. V was clipped by 0 bases and J by 0 bases; unmatched bases: 8. Germline CDR1 SGHVS, CDR2 FQNEAQ. The DNA for the CDR3 is TGTGCCAGCAGCTTAGCGGTGGGGGGGGAAAGCTCCTACGAGCAGTACTTC. This translates into CASSLAVGGESSYEQYF.

This clonotype was detected ten times or more. V gene TRBV21-1 combines with J gene TRBJ1-2; the DNA was not used to check the table's D call, TRBD1. TRBV21-1 is a known pseudogene. The CDR3 consists of 16 residues. The CDR3 DNA reads as TGTGCCAGCAGCCCCTTCGGACAGGGGTTTATTCGTGGCTACACCTTC. Translating it yields CASSPFGQGFIRGYTF.